The T cell receptor beta chain under discussion was sequenced for a study of CD8+CD57+ T cells in acquired aplastic anemia. Study as a whole: An average of 3.2 ug of DNA was obtained from sorted CD4+ and CD8+ cells.

This clonotype was seen ten or more times. As yet, its antigen is unknown. Study observations and caveats: Patients versus controls showed no significant CD8+ Simpson's diversity difference.

From germline, CDR1 is MNHNS and CDR2 SASEGT. The trim removed 3 bases at V and 7 bases at J, leaving 6 bases unmatched. The CDR3 length is 15 residues. Researchers used genomic DNA as the template to profile TCR beta VDJ and CDR3. TCRdb analysed the reads with MiXCR anew, one entry per CDR3 protein. The repertoire holds roughly 200,000 distinct CDR3 sequences, with roughly 63% as singletons. By flow cytometry, patients selected for sequencing had shown an expansion of CD8+CD57+ cells. Untreated patients provided the blood samples, with no therapy given before sampling. The receptor was derived from a human donor with aplastic anemia. The rearrangement links TRBV6-1 to TRBJ1-6; 7 positions agree with TRBD1. Sequencing used sorted CD4+, CD8+, or CD8+CD57+ T cells (not recorded which) from PBMCs. Written as DNA, the CDR3 is TGTGCCAGCAGTGAGAGGAGGGGGCAGAATTCACCCCTCCACTTT. Protein sequence: CASSERRGQNSPLHF.